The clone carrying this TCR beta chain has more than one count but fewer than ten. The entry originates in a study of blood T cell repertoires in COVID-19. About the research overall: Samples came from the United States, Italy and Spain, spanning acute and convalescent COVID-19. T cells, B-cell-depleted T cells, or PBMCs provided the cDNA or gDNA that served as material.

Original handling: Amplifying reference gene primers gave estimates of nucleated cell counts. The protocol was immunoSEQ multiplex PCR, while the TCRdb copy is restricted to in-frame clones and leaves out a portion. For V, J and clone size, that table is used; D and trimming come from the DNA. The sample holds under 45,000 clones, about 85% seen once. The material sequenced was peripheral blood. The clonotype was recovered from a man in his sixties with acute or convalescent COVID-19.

CDR3 sequence: CSVDNRQGASYEQYF. CDR3 sequence (DNA): TGCAGCGTTGACAATCGACAGGGAGCTTCCTACGAGCAGTACTTC. The chain joins TRBV29-1 to TRBJ2-7; 7 bases agree with TRBD1. The CDR3 has 15 residues. The V segment lost 3 bases and the J segment 1 base; nucleotides outside the gene matches: 9. CDR1 and CDR2 from the germline V gene are SQVTM and ANQGSEA.